The entry below describes one T cell receptor beta chain. No antigen is known for it. This sample is drawn from a study of T cell responses to AZD1222 COVID-19 vaccine. Profiling relied on immunoSEQ multiplex PCR, and the TCRdb table lists in-frame clones only, not all of them. The table has about 120,000 clones, more than 80% seen once. Study conclusions and caveats: Among the donors, most were white British and more were female, and clonal diversity was possibly underestimated. Only a handful of AZD1222 recipients, more than 5 in all, had baseline seropositivity.

This CDR3 is built from 15 residues. The V gene's germline CDR1 is MNHEY and CDR2 SVGAGI. After removal of 6 bases from V and 1 base from J, the junction contained 3 bases not matched to a gene. The specimen was peripheral blood, collected on day 0 of AZD1222 vaccination. This chain uses TRBV6-5 with TRBJ1-2, with 12 bases lining up with TRBD1. This clonotype was sampled from an adult in good health. CDR3 amino acids: CASRGQGAGNYGYTF. DNA for the CDR3: TGTGCCAGCAGGGGACAGGGGGCTGGTAACTATGGCTACACCTTC.